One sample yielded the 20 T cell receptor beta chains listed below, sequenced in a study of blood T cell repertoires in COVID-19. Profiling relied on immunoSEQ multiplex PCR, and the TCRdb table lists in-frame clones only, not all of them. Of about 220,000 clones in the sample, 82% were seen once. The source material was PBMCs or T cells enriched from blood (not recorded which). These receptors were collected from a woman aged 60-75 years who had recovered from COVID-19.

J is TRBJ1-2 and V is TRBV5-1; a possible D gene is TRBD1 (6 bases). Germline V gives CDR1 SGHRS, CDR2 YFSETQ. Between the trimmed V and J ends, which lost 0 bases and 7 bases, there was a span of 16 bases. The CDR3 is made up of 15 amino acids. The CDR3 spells CASSLEGGATIGYTF. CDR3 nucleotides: TGCGCCAGCAGCTTGGAAGGGGGAGCGACTATTGGCTACACCTTC.

The CDR3 loop is CASSFGLAASSYNEQFF. DNA for the CDR3: TGTGCCAGCAGCTTCGGACTAGCGGCAAGCTCCTACAATGAGCAGTTCTTC. The V gene is TRBV7-2, the J gene TRBJ2-1; 10 nucleotides align to TRBD2. Per the germline V gene, CDR1 is SGHTA and CDR2 is FQGNSA. Trimming at V came to 3 bases and at J to 0 bases, leaving 5 bases not matched to a gene. The CDR3 spans 17 residues.

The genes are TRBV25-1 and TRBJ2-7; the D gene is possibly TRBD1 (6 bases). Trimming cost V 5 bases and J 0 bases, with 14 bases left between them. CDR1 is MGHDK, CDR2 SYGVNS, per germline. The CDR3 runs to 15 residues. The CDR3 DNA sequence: TGTGCCAGCAGTACCCGGGACACCAGCTCCTACGAGCAGTACTTC. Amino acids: CASSTRDTSSYEQYF.

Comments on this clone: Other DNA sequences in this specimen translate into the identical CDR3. DNA for the CDR3: TGTGCCAGCCGGCAGGGCTCTGGAAACACCATATATTTT. It translates to CASRQGSGNTIYF. The gene calls are TRBV6-5 and TRBJ1-3; possible D gene TRBD1, 5 bases. The germline CDR1 and CDR2 sequences are MNHEY and SVGAGI. The germline V and J ends were trimmed by 8 bases and 0 bases, with 8 bases remaining between them. The CDR3 is 13 amino acids.

The CDR3 is CASSQADQPQHF. In nucleotides, the CDR3 is TGCGCCAGCAGCCAAGCTGATCAGCCCCAGCATTTT. This chain joins TRBV4-1 and TRBJ1-5; D is ambiguous. V was trimmed by 1 base and J by 5 bases, leaving 3 bases between them. The CDR3 length is 12 residues. CDR1 and CDR2 (germline): MGHRA, YSYEKL.

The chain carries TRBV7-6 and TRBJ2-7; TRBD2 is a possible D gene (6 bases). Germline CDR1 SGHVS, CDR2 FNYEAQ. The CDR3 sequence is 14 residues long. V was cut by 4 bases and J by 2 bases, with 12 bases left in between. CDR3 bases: TGTGCCAGCAGCTCCAGGCCGGGAGCCTACGAGCAGTACTTC. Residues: CASSSRPGAYEQYF.

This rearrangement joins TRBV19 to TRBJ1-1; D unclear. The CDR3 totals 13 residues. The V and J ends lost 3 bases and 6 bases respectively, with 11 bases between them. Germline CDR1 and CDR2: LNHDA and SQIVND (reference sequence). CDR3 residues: CASSMESRAEAFF. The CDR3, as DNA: TGTGCCAGTAGTATGGAGTCGAGGGCTGAAGCTTTCTTT. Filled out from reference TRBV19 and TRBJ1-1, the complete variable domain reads DGGITQSPKYLFRKEGQNVTLSCEQNLNHDAMYWYRQDPGQGLRLIYYSQIVNDFQKGDIAEGYSVSREKKESFPLTVTSAQKNPTAFYLCASSMESRAEAFFGQGTRLTVV.

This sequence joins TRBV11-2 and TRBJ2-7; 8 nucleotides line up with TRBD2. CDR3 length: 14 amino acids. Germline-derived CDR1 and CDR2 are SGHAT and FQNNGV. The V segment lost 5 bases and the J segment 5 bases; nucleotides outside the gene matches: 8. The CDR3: CASSAPGLGNEQYF. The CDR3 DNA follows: TGTGCCAGCAGCGCCCCGGGACTAGGAAACGAGCAGTACTTC.

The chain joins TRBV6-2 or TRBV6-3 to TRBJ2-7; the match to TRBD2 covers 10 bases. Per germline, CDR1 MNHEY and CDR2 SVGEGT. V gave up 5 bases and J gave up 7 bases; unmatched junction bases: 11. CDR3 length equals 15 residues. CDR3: CASSRLQREGQEQYF. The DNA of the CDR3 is TGTGCCAGCAGTCGACTACAGCGGGAGGGCCAGGAGCAGTACTTC.

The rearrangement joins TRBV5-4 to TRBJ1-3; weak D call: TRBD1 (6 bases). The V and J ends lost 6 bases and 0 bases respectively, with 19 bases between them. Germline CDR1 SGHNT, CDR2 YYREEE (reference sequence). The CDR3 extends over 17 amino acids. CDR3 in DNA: TGTGCCAGCACCTCCAGGGGAGGGCCGGGCTCTGGAAACACCATATATTTT. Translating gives CASTSRGGPGSGNTIYF.

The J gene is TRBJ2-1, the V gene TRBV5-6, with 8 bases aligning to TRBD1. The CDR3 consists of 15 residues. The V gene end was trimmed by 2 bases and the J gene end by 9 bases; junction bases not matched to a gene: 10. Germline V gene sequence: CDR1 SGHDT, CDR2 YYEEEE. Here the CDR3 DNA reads TGTGCCAGCAGCTTCGTAGGACAGGGTGCAGGTGAGCAGTTCTTC. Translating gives CASSFVGQGAGEQFF.

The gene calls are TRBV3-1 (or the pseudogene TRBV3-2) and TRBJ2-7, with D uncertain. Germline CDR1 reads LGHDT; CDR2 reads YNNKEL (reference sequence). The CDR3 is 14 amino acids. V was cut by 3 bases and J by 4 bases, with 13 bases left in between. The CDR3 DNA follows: TGTGCCAGCAGCCAGTTCGGGTCGCGGTACGAGCAGTACTTC. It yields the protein CASSQFGSRYEQYF.

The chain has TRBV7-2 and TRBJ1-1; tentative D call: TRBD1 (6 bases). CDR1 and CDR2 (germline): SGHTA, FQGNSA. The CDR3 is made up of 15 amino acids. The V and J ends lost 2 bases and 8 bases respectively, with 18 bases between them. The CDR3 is CASSLPSGARMEAFF. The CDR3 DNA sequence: TGTGCCAGCAGCTTACCGTCAGGGGCCCGGATGGAAGCTTTCTTT.

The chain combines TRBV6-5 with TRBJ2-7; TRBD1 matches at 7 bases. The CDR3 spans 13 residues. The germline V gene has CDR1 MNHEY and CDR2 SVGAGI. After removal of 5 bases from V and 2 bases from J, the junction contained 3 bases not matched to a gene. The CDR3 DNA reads TGTGCCAGCAGTCGGGACAGCGCCTACGAGCAGTACTTC. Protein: CASSRDSAYEQYF.

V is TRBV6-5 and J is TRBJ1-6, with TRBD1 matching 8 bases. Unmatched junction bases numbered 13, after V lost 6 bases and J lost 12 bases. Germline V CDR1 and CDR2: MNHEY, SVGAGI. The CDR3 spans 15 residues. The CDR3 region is CASRIGQGIIQPLHF. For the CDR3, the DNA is TGTGCCAGCAGAATAGGACAGGGCATAATTCAACCCCTCCACTTT.

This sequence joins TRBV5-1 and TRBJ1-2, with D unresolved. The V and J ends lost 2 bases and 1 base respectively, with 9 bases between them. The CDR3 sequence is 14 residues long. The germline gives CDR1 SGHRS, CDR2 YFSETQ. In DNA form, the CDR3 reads TGCGCCAGCAGCTTAACAGAGGGTAACTATGGCTACACCTTC. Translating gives CASSLTEGNYGYTF.

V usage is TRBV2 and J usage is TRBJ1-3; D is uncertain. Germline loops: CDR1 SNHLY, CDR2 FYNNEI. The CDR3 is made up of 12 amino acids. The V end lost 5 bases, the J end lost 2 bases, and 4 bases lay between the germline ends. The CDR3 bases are TGTGCCAGCAGTTCTACTGGAAACACCATATATTTT. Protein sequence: CASSSTGNTIYF.

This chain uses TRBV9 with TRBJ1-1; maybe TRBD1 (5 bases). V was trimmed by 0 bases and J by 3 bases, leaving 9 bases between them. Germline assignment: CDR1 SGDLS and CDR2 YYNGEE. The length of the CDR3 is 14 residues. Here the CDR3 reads CASSVGQGYTEAFF. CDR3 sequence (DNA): TGTGCCAGCAGCGTAGGCCAGGGCTACACTGAAGCTTTCTTT.

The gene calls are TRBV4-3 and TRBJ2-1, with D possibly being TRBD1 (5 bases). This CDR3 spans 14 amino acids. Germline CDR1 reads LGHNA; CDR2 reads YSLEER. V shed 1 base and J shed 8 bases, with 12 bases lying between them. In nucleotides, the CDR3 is TGCGCCAGCAGCCAAGGGGGTCAGGGCTATGAGCAGTTCTTC. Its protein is CASSQGGQGYEQFF.

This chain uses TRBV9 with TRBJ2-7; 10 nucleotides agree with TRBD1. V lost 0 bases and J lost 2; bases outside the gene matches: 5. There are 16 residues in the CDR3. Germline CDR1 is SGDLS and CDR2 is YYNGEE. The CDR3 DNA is TGTGCCAGCAGCGTAGGTTCGACAGGGGGCACCTACGAGCAGTACTTC. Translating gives CASSVGSTGGTYEQYF.